These 32 T cell receptor beta chains came from one sample sequenced in a study of blood T cell repertoires in COVID-19. Method: immunoSEQ multiplex PCR; TCRdb's copy keeps in-frame clones and lacks some. The data contain fewer than 60,000 clones, 79% of them seen just once; the ten biggest clones take up roughly 25%. Sequencing was done on a sample of peripheral blood. All receptors come from a man aged 65 to 79 with acute or convalescent COVID-19.

The V gene is TRBV7-2, the J gene TRBJ1-2, with 9 bases identical to TRBD1. Germline CDR1 and CDR2: SGHTA and FQGNSA. The trim removed 5 bases at V and 6 bases at J, leaving 19 bases unmatched. CDR3 length: 18 amino acids. This CDR3 reads CASSPGLGQGGRRDGYTF. Written as DNA, the CDR3 is TGTGCCAGCAGCCCAGGATTGGGACAGGGAGGACGTAGGGATGGCTACACCTTC.

The chain links TRBV5-1 to TRBJ2-7; possible D gene TRBD1, 5 bases. Germline V gene sequence: CDR1 SGHRS, CDR2 YFSETQ. Trimming took 0 bases from V and 4 from J, leaving 11 bases between them. This CDR3 comprises 14 residues. This CDR3 is CASSLVGPLYEQYF. For the CDR3, the DNA is TGCGCCAGCAGCTTGGTGGGGCCATTATACGAGCAGTACTTC.

This clone was recorded at least ten times. The J gene is TRBJ1-4, the V gene TRBV27, with D possibly TRBD1 on 5 matching bases. From germline, CDR1 is MNHEY and CDR2 SMNVEV (reference sequence). This CDR3 has 13 residues. The V and J ends lost 5 bases and 6 bases respectively, with 10 bases between them. CDR3 in DNA: TGTGCCAGCAGTGGGGCAGGCCATGAAAAACTGTTTTTT. Protein sequence: CASSGAGHEKLFF. Full variable domain (outside the CDR3, taken from reference TRBV27 and TRBJ1-4): EAQVTQNPRYLITVTGKKLTVTCSQNMNHEYMSWYRQDPGLGLRQIYYSMNVEVTDKGDVPEGYKVSRKEKRNFPLILESPSPNQTSLYFCASSGAGHEKLFFGSGTQLSVL.

This chain uses TRBV10-3 with TRBJ2-7; 8 bases are a match to TRBD2. CDR3 length: 16 residues. Germline values: CDR1 ENHRY, CDR2 SYGVKD. Trimming took 3 bases from V and 0 from J; bases not matched to a gene: 7. CDR3 region: CAISDPGTRSSYEQYF. In DNA form, the CDR3 reads TGTGCCATCAGTGATCCTGGGACTAGATCCTCCTACGAGCAGTACTTC.

This chain's CDR3 is CASSLGGSGTDTQYF. The DNA for the CDR3 is TGTGCCAGCAGCTTAGGCGGGAGTGGCACAGATACGCAGTATTTT. This rearrangement joins TRBV7-2 to TRBJ2-3, with 7 bases that match TRBD2. The trim removed 1 base at V and 1 base at J, leaving 2 bases unmatched. The germline V gene has CDR1 SGHTA and CDR2 FQGNSA. CDR3 size: 15 residues.

The rearrangement uses TRBV2 and TRBJ1-4; a weak D match, TRBD1 (5 bases). Trimming took off 7 bases at V and 4 bases at J, with 19 bases between the two ends. The CDR3 has 16 amino acids. Per germline, CDR1 SNHLY and CDR2 FYNNEI. The chain's CDR3 is CASNEDTPSLNEKLFF. The CDR3 nucleotides are TGTGCCAGCAATGAGGACACTCCCTCTCTTAATGAAAAACTGTTTTTT.

The CDR3 sequence is CATTVLGRINYGYTF. The CDR3 nucleotides read TGTGCCACCACAGTTTTGGGCAGAATTAACTATGGCTACACCTTC. The chain joins TRBV28 to TRBJ1-2; unclear D gene. CDR1 MDHEN and CDR2 SYDVKM come from the germline V gene. V shed 10 bases and J shed 1 base, with 19 bases lying between them. The CDR3 contains 15 residues.

The genes are TRBV5-1 and TRBJ2-2; TRBD2 aligns across 12 bases. V lost 5 bases to trimming and J lost 5 bases; unmatched junction nucleotides: 10. Germline V CDR1 and CDR2: SGHRS, YFSETQ. CDR3 length: 17 residues. The CDR3 is CASRSLLAGGRTGELFF. Written as DNA, the CDR3 is TGCGCCAGCAGGTCTCTCCTAGCGGGGGGGCGAACCGGGGAGCTGTTTTTT. Full variable domain (missing parts from reference TRBV5-1 and TRBJ2-2): KAGVTQTPRYLIKTRGQQVTLSCSPISGHRSVSWYQQTPGQGLQFLFEYFSETQRNKGNFPGRFSGRQFSNSRSEMNVSTLELGDSALYLCASRSLLAGGRTGELFFGEGSRLTVL.

The V and J genes are TRBV6-5 and TRBJ2-2; 9 bases are a match to TRBD1. This CDR3 contains 15 residues. V dropped 7 bases and J dropped 6; count of bases not matched to a gene: 9. Germline V CDR1 and CDR2: MNHEY, SVGAGI. In DNA form, the CDR3 reads TGTGCCAGCAAACCCCGGGACAGGGCCTCCGGGGAGCTGTTTTTT. This translates into CASKPRDRASGELFF.

This clone was detected a few times. The rearrangement joins TRBV5-1 to TRBJ1-2; the D is unclear. The CDR3 is 15 residues long. CDR1 is SGHRS, CDR2 YFSETQ, per germline. V shed 0 bases and J shed 4 bases, with 13 bases lying between them. The CDR3 here is CASSLDGASSYGYTF. As DNA, the CDR3 is TGCGCCAGCAGCTTGGATGGAGCATCCTCCTATGGCTACACCTTC.

This clone has only one observation. The rearrangement links TRBV6-6 to TRBJ1-1; tentatively, D is TRBD1 (6 bases). Germline-derived CDR1 and CDR2 are MNHNY and SVGAGI (reference sequence). V was cut by 2 bases and J by 6 bases, with 13 bases left in between. The CDR3 loop spans 14 amino acids. CDR3 DNA sequence: TGTGCCAGCAGTTACCCGGCAGGGGAAGCTGAAGCTTTCTTT. It yields the protein CASSYPAGEAEAFF.

This clone was seen more than once but under ten times. This chain links TRBV11-2 with TRBJ2-7; TRBD2 matches at 7 bases. Trimming took 3 bases from V and 6 from J; bases not matched to a gene: 2. CDR1 and CDR2 from the germline V gene are SGHAT and FQNNGV. CDR3 size: 12 residues. The CDR3 is CASSFREGEQYF. The DNA for the CDR3 is TGTGCCAGCAGCTTCAGGGAGGGCGAGCAGTACTTC.

V is TRBV7-2 and J is TRBJ2-1; 12 nucleotides align to TRBD2. Germline CDR1 and CDR2: SGHTA and FQGNSA. The ends lost 5 bases at V and 9 bases at J; junction bases unmatched: 11. CDR3 size: 16 residues. CDR3 nucleotide sequence: TGTGCCAGCAGCAAACTAGCGGGAGGACTCCTGGGTGAGCAGTTCTTC. Translating it yields CASSKLAGGLLGEQFF.

The chain carries TRBV11-2 and TRBJ2-1, with 7 bases identical to TRBD2. The J segment lost 4 bases and the V segment lost 8 bases, leaving 8 bases of the junction unmatched. Looked up from germline, CDR1 is SGHAT and CDR2 is FQNNGV. This CDR3 has 14 amino acids. CDR3 nucleotides: TGTGCCAGCGTGGGAGGGCCTATATACAATGAGCAGTTCTTC. Translation: CASVGGPIYNEQFF.

Written as DNA, the CDR3 is TGCGCCAGCAGCTTGGGTTCGGAGGATAAAGCTTTCTTT. Amino acid sequence: CASSLGSEDKAFF. The J gene is TRBJ1-1, the V gene TRBV5-1; D gene unclear. Germline values: CDR1 SGHRS, CDR2 YFSETQ. Between the trimmed V and J ends, which lost 0 bases and 9 bases, there was a span of 12 bases. The length of the CDR3 is 13 residues.

This sequence joins TRBV11-3 and TRBJ2-2; TRBD1 agrees at 7 bases. Germline V CDR1 and CDR2: SGHNT, YENEEA. The trim removed 5 bases at V and 4 bases at J, leaving 4 bases unmatched. This CDR3 comprises 14 residues. CDR3: CASSPNRGTGELFF. In nucleotides, the CDR3 is TGTGCCAGCAGCCCAAACAGGGGCACCGGGGAGCTGTTTTTT. Full variable domain (outside the CDR3, taken from reference TRBV11-3 and TRBJ2-2): EAGVVQSPRYKIIEKKQPVAFWCNPISGHNTLYWYLQNLGQGPELLIRYENEEAVDDSQLPKDRFSAERLKGVDSTLKIQPAELGDSAVYLCASSPNRGTGELFFGEGSRLTVL.

This chain uses TRBV11-3 with TRBJ2-7, with D possibly matching TRBD1 (5 bases). The CDR3 sequence is 14 residues long. Germline CDR1 is SGHNT and CDR2 is YENEEA. Between the trimmed V and J ends, which lost 5 bases and 2 bases, there was a span of 13 bases. CDR3 loop: CASSGKTVTYEQYF. The CDR3 nucleotides read TGTGCCAGCAGCGGTAAGACAGTTACCTACGAGCAGTACTTC.

The CDR3 DNA reads TGTGCCAGCATCCCAAATGAGCAGTTCTTC. Encoded protein: CASIPNEQFF. V usage is TRBV7-9 and J usage is TRBJ2-1; no definite D call. The V gene lost 7 bases and the J gene lost 7 bases, with 5 bases spanning the gap. Looked up from germline, CDR1 is SEHNR and CDR2 is FQNEAQ (reference sequence). The CDR3 length is 10 residues.

This clone was found a few times. The chain combines TRBV9 with TRBJ2-2; D perhaps matches TRBD2 (7 bases). V was cut by 4 bases and J by 4 bases, with 14 bases left in between. The CDR3 runs to 15 residues. In germline, CDR1 is SGDLS, CDR2 YYNGEE. CDR3 sequence (DNA): TGTGCCAGCAGCCCCCGAAGGGGGGGCACCGGGGAGCTGTTTTTT. Its translation: CASSPRRGGTGELFF.

The V and J genes are TRBV7-3 and TRBJ2-7; 10 positions agree with TRBD2. The CDR3 covers 13 residues. In germline, CDR1 is SGHTA, CDR2 FQGTGA. V shed 3 bases and J 6 bases; nucleotides not matched to a gene: 2. The CDR3: CASSFQREGEQYF. The CDR3 nucleotides are TGTGCCAGCAGCTTCCAGCGGGAGGGCGAGCAGTACTTC.

This clone was detected once. J is TRBJ2-7 and V is TRBV30; D gene uncertain. Trimming pared 5 bases from V and 3 bases from J, leaving 17 bases between. CDR1 is GTSNPN and CDR2 is SVGIG in the germline V gene (reference sequence). CDR3 size: 14 residues. The CDR3 region has the DNA TGTGCCTGGGGTTGGTACACAAGGAGCTACGAGCAGTACTTC. Residues: CAWGWYTRSYEQYF.

This chain uses TRBV19 with TRBJ1-4, with D possibly TRBD1 on 5 matching bases. With 0 bases removed from V and 7 bases from J, the gap between germline ends came to 9 bases. Germline values: CDR1 LNHDA, CDR2 SQIVND (reference sequence). This CDR3 spans 14 amino acids. The CDR3 protein is CASSIDRVAEKLFF. CDR3 DNA sequence: TGTGCCAGTAGTATAGACAGGGTAGCTGAAAAACTGTTTTTT.

V and J are TRBV7-9 and TRBJ2-1; D remains unclear. The V gene lost 5 bases and the J gene lost 7 bases, with 24 bases spanning the gap. The CDR3 is made up of 17 amino acids. Germline V gives CDR1 SEHNR, CDR2 FQNEAQ (reference sequence). The CDR3 is CASSTTAERSWKNEQFF. The CDR3, as DNA: TGTGCCAGCAGCACTACCGCGGAAAGGAGCTGGAAAAATGAGCAGTTCTTC.

The J gene is TRBJ2-7, the V gene TRBV9; TRBD2 matches 8 bases. V trimming: 3 bases; J trimming: 5 bases; junction bases outside the gene matches: 7. This CDR3 has 14 amino acids. Germline CDR1 SGDLS, CDR2 YYNGEE. The DNA of the CDR3 is TGTGCCAGCAGCGCACGGACTAGCCCCAACGAGCAGTACTTC. This gives the protein CASSARTSPNEQYF.

This clone was counted between two and nine times. The rearrangement uses TRBV15 and TRBJ2-7; 11 bases are a match to TRBD2. This CDR3 comprises 15 residues. V lost 0 bases, J lost 2 bases, and 0 bases stayed unmatched. Germline V gene lookup returns CDR1 LNHNV and CDR2 YYDKDF (reference sequence). The CDR3 region has the DNA TGTGCCACCAGCAGAGATAGCGGGAGGGCCTACGAGCAGTACTTC. It codes for CATSRDSGRAYEQYF.

This clone was detected a few times. This rearrangement joins TRBV9 to TRBJ2-7; D is perhaps TRBD2 (6 bases). This CDR3 region has 16 residues. Trimming took 2 bases from V and 6 from J, leaving 21 bases between them. The V gene's germline CDR1 is SGDLS and CDR2 YYNGEE. Here the CDR3 DNA reads TGTGCCAGCAGCGTCGGGGCGGGGCTGGCGAGTAGCGAGCAGTACTTC. Translation: CASSVGAGLASSEQYF.

V usage is TRBV9 and J usage is TRBJ2-1; D may be TRBD2 (6 bases). V was shortened by 0 bases and J by 0 bases, with 13 bases between the two germline ends. Germline-derived CDR1 and CDR2 are SGDLS and YYNGEE. The CDR3 is 17 amino acids. The DNA of the CDR3 is TGTGCCAGCAGCGTAGCTGCGGGGCAGAGCTCCTACAATGAGCAGTTCTTC. Translating gives CASSVAAGQSSYNEQFF.

The V call is TRBV27, the J call TRBJ2-2; 13 bases fit TRBD2. CDR3 size: 15 residues. Trimming cost V 4 bases and J 7 bases; bases outside gene matches: 3. Germline CDR1 MNHEY, CDR2 SMNVEV (reference sequence). The CDR3 reads CASSSRLAGGGELFF. Written as DNA, the CDR3 is TGTGCCAGCAGTTCGCGACTAGCGGGAGGCGGGGAGCTGTTTTTT.

The chain uses TRBV4-1 and TRBJ2-7, with 7 bases lining up with TRBD1. The germline V gene has CDR1 MGHRA and CDR2 YSYEKL. This CDR3 is 16 amino acids long. V lost 3 bases to trimming and J lost 1 base; unmatched junction nucleotides: 9. The CDR3 region is CASSHTTGTDSYEQYF. The CDR3 DNA follows: TGCGCCAGCAGCCATACAACCGGGACAGATTCCTACGAGCAGTACTTC.

The J gene is TRBJ1-6, the V gene TRBV7-2; 7 positions match TRBD1. V gave up 8 bases and J gave up 4 bases; unmatched junction bases: 11. The CDR3 is 16 residues long. Looked up from germline, CDR1 is SGHTA and CDR2 is FQGNSA. CDR3 sequence: CASAWAGGGYNSPLHF. CDR3 sequence (DNA): TGTGCCAGCGCGTGGGCAGGGGGAGGATATAATTCACCCCTCCACTTT.

Note on this clone: Other DNA sequences from this sample encode an identical CDR3 as well. The chain recombines TRBV19 with TRBJ2-3, with D possibly matching TRBD2 (7 bases). This CDR3 has 15 residues. Trimming left V 6 bases short and J 6 bases short, with 19 bases between. Germline CDR1 and CDR2: LNHDA and SQIVND (reference sequence). The CDR3, as DNA: TGTGCCAGTAGCGTAGCGGGCGAAAGGGGGGATACGCAGTATTTT. Translated: CASSVAGERGDTQYF.

The V gene is TRBV2, the J gene TRBJ2-2, with 12 bases fitting TRBD2. The CDR3 length is 15 residues. V shed 6 bases and J 7 bases; nucleotides not matched to a gene: 6. CDR1 and CDR2 (germline): SNHLY, FYNNEI. The CDR3: CASSRGLAGRGELFF. The CDR3 DNA is TGTGCCAGCAGCCGGGGACTAGCGGGCCGCGGGGAGCTGTTTTTT.